This entry is about one T cell receptor beta chain. With 60 Vbeta and 13 Jbeta primers, the PCR was carried out. The assay was immunoSEQ multiplex PCR, and TCRdb's table has in-frame clones only and misses some. The sample yields 100,000 to 150,000 clones, of which the top ten take up under 3.5%. Per the germline V gene, CDR1 is MNHNS and CDR2 is SASEGT. V shed 11 bases, J shed 7 bases, and the junction held 11 bases outside the gene matches. The CDR3 totals 14 residues. The data belong to a study of cytomegalovirus exposure and HLA in healthy donors. The chain recombines TRBV6-1 with TRBJ2-5; 12 nucleotides line up with TRBD2. The sample taken for sequencing was PBMCs. This TCR derives from a man aged 25 to 45 in good health and CMV-seronegative. The CDR3 is CASRGLAGIGTQYF. The CDR3 nucleotides read TGTGCCTCAAGAGGACTAGCGGGAATAGGGACCCAGTACTTC.